This TCR beta chain was retrieved from a study of T cell responses to AZD1222 COVID-19 vaccine. Study-level results: Among those given AZD1222, only six or seven were seropositive at baseline. White British people made up most donors, females outnumbered males, and clonal diversity was possibly underestimated. When two AZD1222 doses had been given, Spike-specific TCR breadth and depth rose.

Sequenced by immunoSEQ multiplex PCR; TCRdb stores in-frame clones only, minus some. The table has around 80,000 clones, approximately 85% seen once. The CDR3 runs to 13 residues. The V and J ends lost 6 bases and 8 bases, in that order; junction bases with no gene match: 9. Germline V gives CDR1 WNHNN, CDR2 SYGVQD (reference sequence). Whether given at about 4 or about 12 weeks, second doses were pooled. Concerning this clone itself: Its antigen is not identified.

The sequencing used peripheral blood, collected 28 days after the second AZD1222 dose. The clonotype comes from an adult who received the AZD1222 COVID-19 vaccine. The chain recombines TRBV10-1 with TRBJ2-5; 7 bases match TRBD1. The CDR3 nucleotides read TGCGCCAGCAGCCCAAACAGGGGTGGTACCCAGTACTTC. Translated: CASSPNRGGTQYF.